This T cell receptor beta chain appears in the sequencing data of a study of cytomegalovirus exposure and HLA in healthy donors. Study background: A subsequent analysis stated that the 120 validation repertoires were run on the same platform as the approximately 710 first-cohort repertoires.

Broader study findings: Accounts indicate the classifier identified cytomegalovirus status with strong specificity and sensitivity. The authors confirmed in vitro that a few CMV-associated chains were specific for CMV antigens. In a later analysis, first-cohort TCR clusters were found to tend to co-occur in the roughly 120 validation repertoires.

Profiled with immunoSEQ multiplex PCR; TCRdb holds only in-frame clones, not every one. The sample lists over 250,000 clones, just over 85% occurring once. For this clone: Its antigen remains unidentified.

CDR1 and CDR2 from the germline V gene are MGHRA and YSYEKL. The length of the CDR3 is 12 residues. Between the trimmed V and J ends, which lost 0 bases and 9 bases, there was a span of 8 bases. The sequence was collected from a woman under 30 in good health and CMV-seronegative. The sequencing sample was made of PBMCs. The gene calls are TRBV4-1 and TRBJ2-5; D gene uncertain. CDR3 DNA sequence: TGCGCCAGCAGCCAAGATTCCGGGTCCCAGTACTTC. Protein product: CASSQDSGSQYF.